The 14 T cell receptor beta chains below all came from one sample that was sequenced in a study of control samples from healthy donors and cancer patients (dated by TCRdb to 2018 to 2020). The method behind the library was the immunoSEQ multiplex PCR assay. The table was pulled from immuneACCESS by TCRdb, which kept in-frame rearrangements only. Such tables lose some clones; where checked, under half of the loss comes from unresolved V genes, and the rest has no known cause. In this sample the table shows roughly 190,000 clones, approximately 91% of which occur a single time. The top ten constitute 1.8% of the sample. The sample was blood. All receptors come from a young man in good health.

The gene calls are TRBV7-9 and TRBJ2-1; 11 bases line up with TRBD1. Germline CDR1 is SEHNR and CDR2 is FQNEAQ (reference sequence). The J segment lost 6 bases and the V segment lost 5 bases, leaving 6 bases of the junction unmatched. CDR3 size: 15 residues. This chain's CDR3 is CASSVTGTGGNEQFF. The CDR3 DNA sequence: TGTGCCAGCAGCGTGACCGGGACAGGGGGCAATGAGCAGTTCTTC.

This CDR3 reads CASTIQGVGEAFF. CDR3 coding DNA: TGTGCCAGCACCATACAGGGAGTGGGTGAAGCTTTCTTT. V usage is TRBV6-6 and J usage is TRBJ1-1; perhaps TRBD1 as D (6 bases). The CDR3 covers 13 residues. V was pared by 7 bases and J by 7 bases, with 16 bases between. Germline CDR1 and CDR2: MNHNY and SVGAGI (reference sequence).

This sequence joins TRBV6-5 and TRBJ2-3; TRBD2 matches at 11 bases. V shed 6 bases, J shed 3 bases, and the junction held 5 bases outside the gene matches. This CDR3 comprises 15 residues. Germline CDR1 is MNHEY and CDR2 is SVGAGI. The CDR3 here is CASRASSGGTDTQYF. The CDR3 DNA follows: TGTGCCAGCAGAGCTTCTAGCGGGGGGACAGATACGCAGTATTTT.

The J gene is TRBJ1-4, the V gene TRBV11-3; no firm D call. Trimming cost V 4 bases and J 3 bases, with 6 bases left between them. The CDR3 is made up of 13 amino acids. Germline loops: CDR1 SGHNT, CDR2 YENEEA. Here the CDR3 reads CASSSQPNEKLFF. CDR3 nucleotide sequence: TGTGCCAGCAGCTCACAGCCTAATGAAAAACTGTTTTTT.

The chain carries TRBV6-6 and TRBJ1-3; the match to TRBD1 covers 7 bases. V lost 6 bases to trimming and J lost 4 bases; unmatched junction nucleotides: 6. The CDR3 sequence is 14 residues long. The V gene's germline CDR1 is MNHNY and CDR2 SVGAGI (reference sequence). The CDR3 DNA follows: TGTGCCAGCAGCTTAGACAGGGCCGGAAACACCATATATTTT. As protein: CASSLDRAGNTIYF.

The rearrangement uses TRBV5-1 and TRBJ1-1; no reliable D call. Per the germline V gene, CDR1 is SGHRS and CDR2 is YFSETQ. The length of the CDR3 is 14 residues. Trimming left V 3 bases short and J 5 bases short, with 14 bases between. The CDR3 region is CASSSGGQWTEAFF. CDR3 DNA: TGCGCCAGCAGCTCGGGCGGGCAGTGGACTGAAGCTTTCTTT. Using reference TRBV5-1 and TRBJ1-1 for the parts outside the CDR3, the full variable domain is KAGVTQTPRYLIKTRGQQVTLSCSPISGHRSVSWYQQTPGQGLQFLFEYFSETQRNKGNFPGRFSGRQFSNSRSEMNVSTLELGDSALYLCASSSGGQWTEAFFGQGTRLTVV.

The CDR3, as DNA: TGTGCCAGCAGTTTGACCTCGCGGAACGAGCAGTACTTC. As protein: CASSLTSRNEQYF. The J gene is TRBJ2-7, the V gene TRBV12-3 or TRBV12-4; D unresolved. The length of the CDR3 is 13 residues. Trimming took off 3 bases at V and 5 bases at J, with 11 bases between the two ends.

This rearrangement joins TRBV7-9 to TRBJ1-1, with no clear D. The CDR3 spans 13 residues. The V gene lost 5 bases and the J gene lost 6 bases, with 13 bases spanning the gap. Germline loops: CDR1 SEHNR, CDR2 FQNEAQ (reference sequence). As DNA, the CDR3 is TGTGCCAGCAGCCCAATCGGGGTTCCTGAAGCTTTCTTT. Translating it yields CASSPIGVPEAFF. The full variable domain, its missing parts supplied by reference TRBV7-9 and TRBJ1-1, is DTGVSQNPRHKITKRGQNVTFRCDPISEHNRLYWYRQTLGQGPEFLTYFQNEAQLEKSRLLSDRFSAERPKGSFSTLEIQRTEQGDSAMYLCASSPIGVPEAFFGQGTRLTVV.

The chain is built from TRBV11-2 and TRBJ2-1, with D possibly matching TRBD1 (6 bases). Between the trimmed V and J ends, which lost 6 bases and 4 bases, there was a span of 16 bases. Per the germline V gene, CDR1 is SGHAT and CDR2 is FQNNGV. The CDR3 is 15 amino acids. CDR3 DNA: TGTGCCAGCAGGGAACCGGGACACCCTTACAATGAGCAGTTCTTC. Translation: CASREPGHPYNEQFF.

Here the CDR3 DNA reads TGTGCCAGCAGCCAAGACCAGCGCGAGCAGTACTTC. Encoded protein: CASSQDQREQYF. The J gene is TRBJ2-7, the V gene TRBV4-2; D unclear. This CDR3 has 12 amino acids. CDR1 is LGHNA and CDR2 is YNFKEQ in the germline V gene. V was shortened by 0 bases and J by 6 bases, with 6 bases between the two germline ends.

J is TRBJ2-7 and V is TRBV3-1 (or the pseudogene TRBV3-2); 9 bases fit TRBD2. Germline V lookup: CDR1 LGHDT, CDR2 YNNKEL (reference sequence). Losses at the gene ends were 5 bases for V and 3 bases for J; bases not matched to a gene: 11. This CDR3 comprises 16 residues. The CDR3 region has the DNA TGTGCCAGCAGCAGTCTCAGCGGGGGGACCCTCTACGAGCAGTACTTC. Its translation is CASSSLSGGTLYEQYF.

The chain recombines TRBV7-9 with TRBJ2-2, with 9 bases matching TRBD1. Losses at the gene ends were 7 bases for V and 3 bases for J; bases not matched to a gene: 6. CDR3 length equals 15 residues. From germline, CDR1 is SEHNR and CDR2 FQNEAQ (reference sequence). The DNA of the CDR3 is TGTGCCAGCAACTTCGGACAGGGGTACACCGGGGAGCTGTTTTTT. The encoded protein is CASNFGQGYTGELFF.

The chain carries TRBV13 and TRBJ1-1, with a weak D call TRBD1 (5 bases). Germline-derived CDR1 and CDR2 are PRHDT and FYEKMQ (reference sequence). The CDR3 consists of 14 residues. Trimming removed 5 bases at V and 4 bases at J, with 14 bases between. CDR3 bases: TGTGCCAGCAGCAGCAGGGATGTGGGCACTGAAGCTTTCTTT. It translates to CASSSRDVGTEAFF.

The chain carries TRBV12-3 or TRBV12-4 and TRBJ2-7; no clear D. V was clipped by 6 bases and J by 6 bases, with 12 bases between them. The CDR3 length is 12 residues. CDR3 DNA sequence: TGTGCCAGCAGACAGTCGTCCAGCGAGCAGTACTTC. Its translation: CASRQSSSEQYF.